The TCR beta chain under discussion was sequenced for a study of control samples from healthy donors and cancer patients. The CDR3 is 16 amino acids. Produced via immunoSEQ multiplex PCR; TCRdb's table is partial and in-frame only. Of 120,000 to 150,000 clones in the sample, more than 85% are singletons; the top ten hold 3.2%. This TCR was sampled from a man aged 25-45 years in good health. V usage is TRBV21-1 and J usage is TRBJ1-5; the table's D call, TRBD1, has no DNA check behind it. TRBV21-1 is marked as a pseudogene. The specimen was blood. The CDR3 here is CASSKIGAGRHQPQHF. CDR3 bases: TGTGCCAGCAGCAAAATAGGGGCAGGGCGACATCAGCCCCAGCATTTT.